These 3 T cell receptor beta chains came from one sample sequenced in a study of T-cell reconstitution after alpha-beta-depleted transplantation in children. A library of TCRbeta sequences, prepared with unique molecular identifiers, was generated. TCRdb reanalysed the PCR reads using MiXCR and keeps one entry per CDR3 protein. The sample consists of about 200,000 distinct CDR3 sequences, approximately 8% of them appearing once. The specimen was PBMCs, mostly from graft donor cells, collected 360 days after TCRalphabeta/CD19-depleted stem cell transplant. The receptors stem from a male patient aged 2-15 years who had a stem cell transplant for acute myeloid leukemia, so the T cells may come from the graft donor.

This clonotype was seen a few times. The chain uses TRBV10-3 and TRBJ2-2; TRBD2 agrees at 7 bases. With V trimmed by 0 bases and J by 0 bases, 4 bases remained unmatched. The germline V gene has CDR1 ENHRY and CDR2 SYGVKD. The CDR3 totals 17 residues. The CDR3: CAISESLSGANTGELFF. Here the CDR3 DNA reads TGTGCCATCAGTGAGTCTTTGAGCGGGGCGAACACCGGGGAGCTGTTTTTT.

This clonotype was detected a few times. The chain carries TRBV12-3 or TRBV12-4 and TRBJ2-3; D is unresolved. V gave up 6 bases and J gave up 0 bases, with 13 bases separating them. This CDR3 spans 15 amino acids. The CDR3 sequence: CASSSTVTSTDTQYF. The CDR3 DNA is TGTGCCAGCAGCTCCACGGTAACTAGCACAGATACGCAGTATTTT.

The chain is built from TRBV18 and TRBJ1-5; tentative D call: TRBD1 (6 bases). The ends were cut back, 0 bases at V and 5 bases at J, with 11 bases in the middle. CDR1 and CDR2 from the germline V gene are KGHSH and LQKENI. There are 15 residues in the CDR3. The CDR3 protein is CASSPPRGADQPQHF. The CDR3 bases are TGTGCCAGCTCACCACCGAGGGGGGCGGATCAGCCCCAGCATTTT.